Reported below is one T cell receptor beta chain. These data come from a study of blood T cell repertoires in COVID-19. About the study: From the United States, Italy and Spain came samples of acute and convalescent COVID-19. Sources were T cells, B-cell-depleted T cells, or PBMCs; the material itself was cDNA or gDNA.

V lost 5 bases and J 3 bases, leaving 9 bases between the germline ends. Germline CDR1 is SGDLS and CDR2 is YYNGEE. This CDR3 has 12 amino acids. Original handling: Estimated nucleated cell counts came from reference gene primer amplification. TCRdb's copy holds only in-frame clones and misses some; the assay was immunoSEQ multiplex PCR. V and J calls and clone size are given by that table; D and trimming were obtained from the DNA. The table lists some 99,000 clones, 85% to 90% of them singletons, with about 1.1% in the top ten. The sample was peripheral blood. This clonotype was obtained from a human donor in a cohort sampled during active COVID-19. The J gene is TRBJ2-7, the V gene TRBV9; unclear D gene. The CDR3 DNA follows: TGTGCCAGCAGTACTACCGGCTACGAGCAGTACTTC. Its translation: CASSTTGYEQYF.